Below, 24 T cell receptor beta chains from the same sample are listed, as sequenced in a study of a mutant IDH1 vaccine in newly diagnosed glioma. These receptors are not linked to any known antigen. Profiling relied on immunoSEQ multiplex PCR, and the TCRdb table lists in-frame clones only, not all of them. In the table there are 70,000 or so clones, more than 85% of which are singletons. The time point denotes: week 35, safety follow-up. The study gave 300 ug of mutant IDH1 20-mer peptide per vaccine dose, with topical imiquimod. Sequencing was performed on PBMCs, taken from a glioma patient whose treatment included an IDH1 peptide vaccine. The receptors come from a man aged 30-40 years with glioma.

V and J are TRBV2 and TRBJ2-1, with D maybe TRBD1 (7 bases). Germline CDR1 reads SNHLY; CDR2 reads FYNNEI. The CDR3 extends over 14 amino acids. The V gene lost 6 bases and the J gene lost 13 bases, with 22 bases spanning the gap. For the CDR3, the DNA is TGTGCCAGCAGCCAAGAGGAGGGGGCGGATCAACAGTTCTTC. It specifies CASSQEEGADQQFF.

The rearrangement joins TRBV5-4 to TRBJ2-7; the D call may be TRBD1 or TRBD2 (5 bases each). Germline CDR1 and CDR2: SGHNT and YYREEE (reference sequence). The CDR3 contains 15 residues. The germline V and J ends were trimmed by 2 bases and 0 bases, with 12 bases remaining between them. The CDR3: CASSFYSGLSYEQYF. CDR3 DNA: TGTGCCAGCAGCTTTTATTCGGGGCTCTCCTACGAGCAGTACTTC.

The V gene is TRBV4-2, the J gene TRBJ1-2; TRBD1 aligns across 7 bases. Germline CDR1 and CDR2: LGHNA and YNFKEQ. The CDR3 loop spans 15 amino acids. V was clipped by 3 bases and J by 7 bases; unmatched bases: 11. DNA for the CDR3: TGTGCCAGCAGCCACGGAACAGGGGCGCAGGGTGGCTACACCTTC. As protein: CASSHGTGAQGGYTF.

The V call is TRBV6-5, the J call TRBJ2-1; 8 bases are a match to TRBD2. The germline CDR1 and CDR2 sequences are MNHEY and SVGAGI. This CDR3 has 16 amino acids. V lost 2 bases and J lost 5; bases outside the gene matches: 8. DNA of the CDR3: TGTGCCAGCAGTTACACCAGCGGGAGATTGGACAATGAGCAGTTCTTC. Its translation is CASSYTSGRLDNEQFF.

The CDR3: CASSLDGRPGTDTQYF. The CDR3 DNA reads as TGTGCCAGCAGCTTAGACGGGAGGCCCGGGACAGATACGCAGTATTTT. The chain carries TRBV11-3 and TRBJ2-3; 7 bases fit TRBD2. Germline V gene lookup returns CDR1 SGHNT and CDR2 YENEEA. CDR3 size: 16 residues. Germline trimming cut 0 bases from V and 3 bases from J; bases unmatched to any gene: 6.

The V and J genes are TRBV4-2 and TRBJ1-4, with unresolved D. The CDR3 consists of 13 residues. The V gene's germline CDR1 is LGHNA and CDR2 YNFKEQ. Trimming took off 4 bases at V and 4 bases at J, with 7 bases between the two ends. The CDR3 reads CASSLVSNEKLFF. The CDR3 DNA sequence: TGTGCCAGCAGCCTCGTGAGTAATGAAAAACTGTTTTTT.

The chain is built from TRBV9 and TRBJ2-5; weak D call: TRBD2 (6 bases). This CDR3 comprises 15 residues. V was cut by 0 bases and J by 0 bases, with 9 bases left in between. Germline lookup yields CDR1 SGDLS and CDR2 YYNGEE. CDR3 sequence: CASSVAGVHQETQYF. In nucleotides, the CDR3 is TGTGCCAGCAGCGTAGCGGGGGTCCACCAAGAGACCCAGTACTTC.

This chain uses TRBV29-1 with TRBJ1-2; 7 bases align to TRBD1. Germline lookup yields CDR1 SQVTM and CDR2 ANQGSEA. Trimming removed 7 bases from V and 8 bases from J; junction bases left unmatched: 7. The CDR3 is made up of 11 amino acids. Written as DNA, the CDR3 is TGCAGCGCAATGACAGGGAGAGGCTACACCTTC. As protein: CSAMTGRGYTF.

This chain links TRBV29-1 with TRBJ1-2; D remains unclear. This CDR3 has 13 amino acids. Germline-derived CDR1 and CDR2 are SQVTM and ANQGSEA. V lost 4 bases and J 7 bases, leaving 16 bases between the germline ends. CDR3 in amino acids: CSVGSKWPAGYTF. The CDR3 nucleotides read TGCAGCGTTGGGTCAAAGTGGCCCGCTGGCTACACCTTC.

This clone has only a few counts. V and J are TRBV5-1 and TRBJ1-1, with D unclear. Trimming removed 5 bases at V and 0 bases at J, with 8 bases between. CDR1 and CDR2 from the germline V gene are SGHRS and YFSETQ. The CDR3 covers 13 residues. Written as DNA, the CDR3 is TGCGCCAGCAGGACGGGAGTGAACACTGAAGCTTTCTTT. Protein sequence: CASRTGVNTEAFF. The full variable domain, in which reference TRBV5-1 and TRBJ1-1 provide the parts outside the CDR3, is KAGVTQTPRYLIKTRGQQVTLSCSPISGHRSVSWYQQTPGQGLQFLFEYFSETQRNKGNFPGRFSGRQFSNSRSEMNVSTLELGDSALYLCASRTGVNTEAFFGQGTRLTVV.

The genes are TRBV28 and TRBJ2-7; the D gene is possibly TRBD1 (6 bases). CDR1 MDHEN and CDR2 SYDVKM come from the germline V gene. The CDR3 covers 17 residues. The ends were cut back, 2 bases at V and 1 base at J, with 18 bases in the middle. The CDR3 DNA sequence: TGTGCCAGCAGTTTAATCCTATCCAGGGGCCGGTCCTACGAGCAGTACTTC. Amino acids: CASSLILSRGRSYEQYF.

J is TRBJ2-3 and V is TRBV5-5; D not resolved. V shed 3 bases and J shed 7 bases, with 6 bases lying between them. The CDR3 totals 11 residues. Germline-derived CDR1 and CDR2 are SGHKS and YYEKEE (reference sequence). DNA of the CDR3: TGTGCCAGCAGCTCCCCCTATACGCAGTATTTT. Translated, it gives CASSSPYTQYF. The entire variable domain, with the rest obtained from reference TRBV5-5 and TRBJ2-3, is as follows: DAGVTQSPTHLIKTRGQQVTLRCSPISGHKSVSWYQQVLGQGPQFIFQYYEKEERGRGNFPDRFSARQFPNYSSELNVNALLLGDSALYLCASSSPYTQYFGPGTRLTVL.

The gene calls are TRBV14 and TRBJ1-4; 7 bases fit TRBD1. Germline lookup yields CDR1 SGHDN and CDR2 FVKESK. The V gene end was trimmed by 3 bases and the J gene end by 7 bases; junction bases not matched to a gene: 5. This CDR3 contains 14 residues. CDR3 region: CASSHYRGGEKLFF. DNA of the CDR3: TGTGCCAGCAGCCATTACAGGGGTGGTGAAAAACTGTTTTTT.

The CDR3 reads CASSLDLNGELFF. CDR3 in DNA: TGTGCCAGCAGCTTGGACCTTAACGGGGAGCTGTTTTTT. The chain employs TRBV5-5 and TRBJ2-2; D gene unclear. The CDR3 is 13 amino acids. Germline V gene data show CDR1 as SGHKS and CDR2 as YYEKEE (reference sequence). Deletions cut 0 bases from V and 7 bases from J, with 7 bases between.

This CDR3 is CATVHPLPYKQYF. CDR3 DNA: TGCGCCACCGTTCACCCCTTACCCTATAAGCAGTACTTC. V is TRBV5-1 and J is TRBJ2-7; no clear D. The germline V and J ends were trimmed by 9 bases and 8 bases, with 21 bases remaining between them. The CDR3 spans 13 residues. Germline CDR1 SGHRS, CDR2 YFSETQ.

The rearrangement links TRBV11-3 to TRBJ2-2; maybe TRBD2 (6 bases). Germline V gives CDR1 SGHNT, CDR2 YENEEA. Trimming pared 5 bases from V and 7 bases from J, leaving 11 bases between. There are 13 residues in the CDR3. The CDR3 is CASSPGAGGELFF. The CDR3 region has the DNA TGTGCCAGCAGCCCGGGAGCGGGCGGGGAGCTGTTTTTT.

V and J are TRBV7-9 and TRBJ1-3; the D is unclear. Deletions cut 7 bases from V and 0 bases from J, with 10 bases between. In germline, CDR1 is SEHNR, CDR2 FQNEAQ (reference sequence). The length of the CDR3 is 14 residues. The CDR3 protein is CASTPIISGNTIYF. The CDR3, as DNA: TGTGCCAGCACCCCGATTATCTCTGGAAACACCATATATTTT. The entire variable domain, with the rest obtained from reference TRBV7-9 and TRBJ1-3, is as follows: DTGVSQNPRHKITKRGQNVTFRCDPISEHNRLYWYRQTLGQGPEFLTYFQNEAQLEKSRLLSDRFSAERPKGSFSTLEIQRTEQGDSAMYLCASTPIISGNTIYFGEGSWLTVV.

V gene TRBV30 combines with J gene TRBJ1-4; the D is unclear. Trimming pared 3 bases from V and 0 bases from J, leaving 11 bases between. This CDR3 spans 15 amino acids. The germline CDR1 and CDR2 sequences are GTSNPN and SVGIG (reference sequence). Here the CDR3 reads CAWSQESATNEKLFF. The CDR3 DNA reads TGTGCCTGGAGCCAAGAATCCGCAACTAATGAAAAACTGTTTTTT.

The gene calls are TRBV6-5 and TRBJ2-2; D not resolved. Trimming took off 6 bases at V and 6 bases at J, with 14 bases between the two ends. This CDR3 has 14 residues. Germline CDR1 is MNHEY and CDR2 is SVGAGI. As DNA, the CDR3 is TGTGCCAGCAGCCGTAGACATGGCCCCGGGGAGCTGTTTTTT. This gives the protein CASSRRHGPGELFF.

The chain uses TRBV4-2 and TRBJ2-4; weak D call: TRBD2 (5 bases). Germline CDR1 is LGHNA and CDR2 is YNFKEQ. This CDR3 is 16 amino acids long. Trimming took off 0 bases at V and 3 bases at J, with 12 bases between the two ends. DNA for the CDR3: TGTGCCAGCAGCCAAGACCGGGAAAGAGGCAAAAACATTCAGTACTTC. It specifies CASSQDRERGKNIQYF.

The chain carries TRBV11-2 and TRBJ2-7; 11 bases are shared with TRBD2. Germline CDR1 and CDR2: SGHAT and FQNNGV. J gave up 4 bases and V 1 base, and 3 bases lay outside the gene matches. CDR3 length equals 15 residues. The CDR3 nucleotides are TGTGCCAGCAGCTTAGTAACTAGCGGGAGTTACGAGCAGTACTTC. Its translation is CASSLVTSGSYEQYF.

This clone occurred once. J is TRBJ2-3 and V is TRBV7-2, with 7 nucleotides matching TRBD1. Germline assignment: CDR1 SGHTA and CDR2 FQGNSA. The ends lost 5 bases at V and 1 base at J; junction bases unmatched: 3. There are 14 residues in the CDR3. The CDR3 spells CASSPDRGTDTQYF. CDR3 sequence (DNA): TGTGCCAGCAGCCCTGACAGGGGCACAGATACGCAGTATTTT. Full variable domain (missing parts from reference TRBV7-2 and TRBJ2-3): GAGVSQSPSNKVTEKGKDVELRCDPISGHTALYWYRQSLGQGLEFLIYFQGNSAPDKSGLPSDRFSAERTGGSVSTLTIQRTQQEDSAVYLCASSPDRGTDTQYFGPGTRLTVL.

The chain employs TRBV5-1 and TRBJ1-2, with 9 nucleotides matching TRBD1. V was pared by 4 bases and J by 0 bases, with 7 bases of the junction left unmatched. This CDR3 is 16 amino acids long. Germline lookup yields CDR1 SGHRS and CDR2 YFSETQ. CDR3 in amino acids: CASSTRDRDSNYGYTF. The CDR3 DNA reads TGCGCCAGCAGCACCCGGGACAGGGATTCTAACTATGGCTACACCTTC.

CDR3 protein: CAISESTVTSGDGELFF. The CDR3, as DNA: TGTGCCATCAGTGAGTCGACCGTCACTAGTGGTGACGGGGAGCTGTTTTTT. The chain combines TRBV10-3 with TRBJ2-2, with a possible D match to TRBD2 (5 bases). The CDR3 has 17 residues. CDR1 ENHRY and CDR2 SYGVKD come from the germline V gene. Trimming pared 0 bases from V and 7 bases from J, leaving 18 bases between.